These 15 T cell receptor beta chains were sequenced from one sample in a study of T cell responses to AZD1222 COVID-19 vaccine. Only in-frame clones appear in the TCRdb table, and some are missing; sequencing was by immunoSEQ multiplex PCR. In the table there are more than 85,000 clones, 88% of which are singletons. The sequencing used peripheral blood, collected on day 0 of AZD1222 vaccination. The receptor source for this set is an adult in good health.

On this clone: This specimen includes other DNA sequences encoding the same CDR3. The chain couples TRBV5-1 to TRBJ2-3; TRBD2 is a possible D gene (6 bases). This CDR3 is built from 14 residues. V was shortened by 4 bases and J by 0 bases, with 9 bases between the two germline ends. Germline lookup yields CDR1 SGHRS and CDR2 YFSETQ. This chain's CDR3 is CASSPGTSTDTQYF. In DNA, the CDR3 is TGCGCCAGCAGCCCCGGGACTAGCACAGATACGCAGTATTTT.

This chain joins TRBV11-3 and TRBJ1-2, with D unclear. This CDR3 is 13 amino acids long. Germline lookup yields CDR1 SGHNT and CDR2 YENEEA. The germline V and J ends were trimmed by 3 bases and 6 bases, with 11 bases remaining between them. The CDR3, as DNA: TGTGCCAGCAGCTTCTCTGGAAACGATGGCTACACCTTC. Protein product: CASSFSGNDGYTF. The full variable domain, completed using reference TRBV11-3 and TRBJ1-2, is EAGVVQSPRYKIIEKKQPVAFWCNPISGHNTLYWYLQNLGQGPELLIRYENEEAVDDSQLPKDRFSAERLKGVDSTLKIQPAELGDSAVYLCASSFSGNDGYTFGSGTRLTVV.

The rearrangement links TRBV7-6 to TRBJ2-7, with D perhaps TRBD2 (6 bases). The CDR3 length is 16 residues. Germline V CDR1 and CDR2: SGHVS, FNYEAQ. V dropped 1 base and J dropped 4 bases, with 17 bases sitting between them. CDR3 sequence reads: CASSLVIRGDSYEQYF. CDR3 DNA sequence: TGTGCCAGCAGCTTAGTGATTCGCGGGGATTCTTACGAGCAGTACTTC.

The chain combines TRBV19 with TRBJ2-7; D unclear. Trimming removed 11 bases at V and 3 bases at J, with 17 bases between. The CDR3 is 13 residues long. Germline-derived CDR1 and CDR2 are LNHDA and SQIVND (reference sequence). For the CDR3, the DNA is TGTGCCTCCTCCCCGAGACGAGACTACGAGCAGTACTTC. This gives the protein CASSPRRDYEQYF.

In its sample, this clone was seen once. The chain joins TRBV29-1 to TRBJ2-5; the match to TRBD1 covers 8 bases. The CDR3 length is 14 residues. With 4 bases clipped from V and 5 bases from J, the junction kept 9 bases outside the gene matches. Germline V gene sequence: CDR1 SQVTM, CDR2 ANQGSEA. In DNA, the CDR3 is TGCAGCGTTGGGCTGCCAGGGGGCTGGGAGACCCAGTACTTC. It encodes CSVGLPGGWETQYF.

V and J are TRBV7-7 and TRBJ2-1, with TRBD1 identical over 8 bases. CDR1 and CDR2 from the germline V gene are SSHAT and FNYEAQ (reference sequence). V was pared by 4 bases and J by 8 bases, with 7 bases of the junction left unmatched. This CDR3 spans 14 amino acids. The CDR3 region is CASSSGQGADEQFF. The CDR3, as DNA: TGTGCCAGCAGCTCCGGACAGGGTGCGGATGAGCAGTTCTTC.

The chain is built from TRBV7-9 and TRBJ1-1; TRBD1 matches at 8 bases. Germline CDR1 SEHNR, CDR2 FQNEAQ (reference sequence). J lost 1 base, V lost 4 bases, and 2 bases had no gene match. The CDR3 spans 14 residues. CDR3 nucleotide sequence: TGTGCCAGCAGCTCAGGACAGGGGAACACTGAAGCTTTCTTT. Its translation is CASSSGQGNTEAFF.

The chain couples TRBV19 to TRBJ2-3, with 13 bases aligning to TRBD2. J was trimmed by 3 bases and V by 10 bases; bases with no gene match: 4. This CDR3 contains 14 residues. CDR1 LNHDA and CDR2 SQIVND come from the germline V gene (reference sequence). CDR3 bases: TGTGCCACCAGGACTAGCGGGAGAACAGATACGCAGTATTTT. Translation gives CATRTSGRTDTQYF. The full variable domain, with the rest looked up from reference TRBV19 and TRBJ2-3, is DGGITQSPKYLFRKEGQNVTLSCEQNLNHDAMYWYRQDPGQGLRLIYYSQIVNDFQKGDIAEGYSVSREKKESFPLTVTSAQKNPTAFYLCATRTSGRTDTQYFGPGTRLTVL.

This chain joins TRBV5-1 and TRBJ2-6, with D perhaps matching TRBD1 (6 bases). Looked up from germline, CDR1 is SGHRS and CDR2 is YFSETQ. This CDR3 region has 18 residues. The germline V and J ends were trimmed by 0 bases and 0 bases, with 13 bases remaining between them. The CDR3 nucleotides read TGCGCCAGCAGCTTGGGAGCAGGGGCCGGCTCTGGGGCCAACGTCCTGACTTTC. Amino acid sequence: CASSLGAGAGSGANVLTF. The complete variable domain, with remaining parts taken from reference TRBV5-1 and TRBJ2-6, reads KAGVTQTPRYLIKTRGQQVTLSCSPISGHRSVSWYQQTPGQGLQFLFEYFSETQRNKGNFPGRFSGRQFSNSRSEMNVSTLELGDSALYLCASSLGAGAGSGANVLTFGAGSRLTVL.

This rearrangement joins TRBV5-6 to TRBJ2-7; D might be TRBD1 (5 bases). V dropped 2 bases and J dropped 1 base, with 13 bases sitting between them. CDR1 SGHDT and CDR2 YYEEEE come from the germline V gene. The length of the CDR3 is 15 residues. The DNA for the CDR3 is TGTGCCAGCAGCTTTTCACCGGACACATCCTACGAGCAGTACTTC. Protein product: CASSFSPDTSYEQYF.

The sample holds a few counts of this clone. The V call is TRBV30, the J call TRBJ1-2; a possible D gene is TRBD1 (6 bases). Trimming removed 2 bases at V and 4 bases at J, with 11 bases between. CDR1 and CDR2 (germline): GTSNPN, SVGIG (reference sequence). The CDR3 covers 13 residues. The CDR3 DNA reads TGTGCCTGGAGTAGCGGGACAAGCTATGGCTACACCTTC. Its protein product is CAWSSGTSYGYTF.

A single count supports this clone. The CDR3 DNA sequence: TGTGCCAGCAGTGAACGCGGGGGTCACAACTATGGCTACACCTTC. Translation gives CASSERGGHNYGYTF. This chain connects TRBV6-1 to TRBJ1-2; weak D call: TRBD1 (5 bases). CDR1 MNHNS and CDR2 SASEGT come from the germline V gene. The length of the CDR3 is 15 residues. Deletions cut 2 bases from V and 2 bases from J, with 12 bases between.

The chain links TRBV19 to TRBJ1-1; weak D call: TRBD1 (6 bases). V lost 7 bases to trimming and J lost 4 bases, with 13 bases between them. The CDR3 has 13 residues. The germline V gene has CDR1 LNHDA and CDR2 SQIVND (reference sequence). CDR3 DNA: TGTGCCAGTACTACGACAGGACGCACTGAAGCTTTCTTT. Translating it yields CASTTTGRTEAFF.

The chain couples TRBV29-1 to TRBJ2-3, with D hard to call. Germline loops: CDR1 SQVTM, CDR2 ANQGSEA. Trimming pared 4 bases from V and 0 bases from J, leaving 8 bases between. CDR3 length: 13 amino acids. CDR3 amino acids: CSVGMTSTDTQYF. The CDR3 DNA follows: TGCAGCGTTGGGATGACTAGCACAGATACGCAGTATTTT.

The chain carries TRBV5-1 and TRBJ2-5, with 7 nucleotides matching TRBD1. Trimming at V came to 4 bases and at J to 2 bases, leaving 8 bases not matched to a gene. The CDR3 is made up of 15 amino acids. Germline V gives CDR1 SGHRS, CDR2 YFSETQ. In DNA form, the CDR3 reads TGCGCCAGCAGCGGCACAGGGGCCGCTCAAGAGACCCAGTACTTC. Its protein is CASSGTGAAQETQYF.